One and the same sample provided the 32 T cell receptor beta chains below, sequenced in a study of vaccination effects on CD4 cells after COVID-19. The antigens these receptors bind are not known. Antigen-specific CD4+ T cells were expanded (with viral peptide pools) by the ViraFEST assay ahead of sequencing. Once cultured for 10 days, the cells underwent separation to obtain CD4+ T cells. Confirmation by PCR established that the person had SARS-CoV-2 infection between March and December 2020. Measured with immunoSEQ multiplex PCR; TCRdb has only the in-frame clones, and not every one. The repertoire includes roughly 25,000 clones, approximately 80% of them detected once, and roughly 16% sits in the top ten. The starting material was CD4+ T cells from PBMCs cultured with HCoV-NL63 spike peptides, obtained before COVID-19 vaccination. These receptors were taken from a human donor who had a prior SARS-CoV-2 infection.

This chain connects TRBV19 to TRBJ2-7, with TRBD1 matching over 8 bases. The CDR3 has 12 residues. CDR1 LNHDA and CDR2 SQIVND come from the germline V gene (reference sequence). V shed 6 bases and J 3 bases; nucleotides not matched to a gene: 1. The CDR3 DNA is TGTGCCAGTAGAGACAGGGGCTACGAGCAGTACTTC. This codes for CASRDRGYEQYF.

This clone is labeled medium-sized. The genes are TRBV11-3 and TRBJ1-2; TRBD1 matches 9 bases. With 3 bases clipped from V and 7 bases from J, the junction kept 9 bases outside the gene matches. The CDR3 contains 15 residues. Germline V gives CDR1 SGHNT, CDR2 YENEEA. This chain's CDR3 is CASSFRGGTGSGYTF. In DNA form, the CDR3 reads TGTGCCAGCAGCTTTAGAGGTGGGACAGGGTCTGGCTACACCTTC. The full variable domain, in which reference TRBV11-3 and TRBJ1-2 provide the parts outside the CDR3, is EAGVVQSPRYKIIEKKQPVAFWCNPISGHNTLYWYLQNLGQGPELLIRYENEEAVDDSQLPKDRFSAERLKGVDSTLKIQPAELGDSAVYLCASSFRGGTGSGYTFGSGTRLTVV.

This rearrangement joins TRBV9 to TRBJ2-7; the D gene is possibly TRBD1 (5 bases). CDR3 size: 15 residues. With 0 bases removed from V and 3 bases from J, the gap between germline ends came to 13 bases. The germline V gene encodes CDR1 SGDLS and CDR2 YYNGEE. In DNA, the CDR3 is TGTGCCAGCAGCGTAGGGCAGGGTCGTGGCTACGAGCAGTACTTC. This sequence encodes CASSVGQGRGYEQYF.

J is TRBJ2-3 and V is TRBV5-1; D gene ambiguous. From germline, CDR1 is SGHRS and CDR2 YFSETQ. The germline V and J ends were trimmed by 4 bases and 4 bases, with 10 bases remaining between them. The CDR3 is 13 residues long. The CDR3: CASSPAVSDTQYF. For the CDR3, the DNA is TGCGCCAGCAGCCCGGCCGTGTCAGATACGCAGTATTTT.

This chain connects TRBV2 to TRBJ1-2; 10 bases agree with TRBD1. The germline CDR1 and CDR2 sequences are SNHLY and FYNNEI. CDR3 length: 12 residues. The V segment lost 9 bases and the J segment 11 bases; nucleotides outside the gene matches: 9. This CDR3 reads CARTGTGALYTF. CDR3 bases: TGTGCCAGAACCGGGACAGGGGCCCTTTACACCTTC.

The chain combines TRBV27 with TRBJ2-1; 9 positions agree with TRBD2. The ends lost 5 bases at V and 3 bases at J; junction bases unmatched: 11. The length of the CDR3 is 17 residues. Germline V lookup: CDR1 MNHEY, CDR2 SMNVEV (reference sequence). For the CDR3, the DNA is TGTGCCAGCAGTCGAGGGGTGGGTAGCGGGGGCTACAATGAGCAGTTCTTC. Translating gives CASSRGVGSGGYNEQFF.

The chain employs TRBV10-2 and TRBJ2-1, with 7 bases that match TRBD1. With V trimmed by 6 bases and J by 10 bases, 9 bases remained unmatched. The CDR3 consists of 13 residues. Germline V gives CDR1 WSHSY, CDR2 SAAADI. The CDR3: CASRVVDREEQFF. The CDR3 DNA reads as TGCGCCAGCAGAGTTGTCGACAGGGAAGAGCAGTTCTTC.

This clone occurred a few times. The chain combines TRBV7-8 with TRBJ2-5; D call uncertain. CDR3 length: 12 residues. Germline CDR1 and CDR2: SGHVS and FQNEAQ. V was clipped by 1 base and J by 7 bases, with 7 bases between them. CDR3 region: CASSLESRTQYF. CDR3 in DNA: TGTGCCAGCAGCTTAGAATCGAGGACCCAGTACTTC.

Here the CDR3 reads CASTLRLGYGYTF. For the CDR3, the DNA is TGTGCCAGCACCCTACGACTCGGCTATGGCTACACCTTC. The J gene is TRBJ1-2, the V gene TRBV12-3 or TRBV12-4, with unresolved D. The CDR3 contains 13 residues. Trimming stripped 7 bases from V and 4 bases from J, with 13 bases between.

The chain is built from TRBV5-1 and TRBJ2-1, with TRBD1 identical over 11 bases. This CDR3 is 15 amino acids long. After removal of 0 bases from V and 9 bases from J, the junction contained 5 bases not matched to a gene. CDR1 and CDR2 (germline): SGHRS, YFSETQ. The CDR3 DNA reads TGCGCCAGCAGCTTGGCAGGACAGGGGGCGAGTGAGCAGTTCTTC. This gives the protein CASSLAGQGASEQFF.

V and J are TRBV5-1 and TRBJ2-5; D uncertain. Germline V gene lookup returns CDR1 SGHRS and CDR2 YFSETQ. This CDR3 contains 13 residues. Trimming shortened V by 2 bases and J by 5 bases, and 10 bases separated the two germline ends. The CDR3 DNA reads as TGCGCCAGCAGCTTAATTACTCTGGAGACCCAGTACTTC. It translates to CASSLITLETQYF.

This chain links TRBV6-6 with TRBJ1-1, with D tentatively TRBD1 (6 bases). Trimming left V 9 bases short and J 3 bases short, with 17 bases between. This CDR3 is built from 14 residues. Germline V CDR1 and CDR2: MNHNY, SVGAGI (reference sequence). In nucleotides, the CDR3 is TGTGCCAGTAAACTAACCGGACAGCACACTGAAGCTTTCTTT. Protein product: CASKLTGQHTEAFF.

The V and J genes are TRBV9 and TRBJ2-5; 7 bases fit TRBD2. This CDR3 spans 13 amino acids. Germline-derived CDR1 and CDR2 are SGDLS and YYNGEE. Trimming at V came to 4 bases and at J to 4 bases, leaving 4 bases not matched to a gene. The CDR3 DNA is TGTGCCAGCAGCCCCCAGCGGGGAGAGACCCAGTACTTC. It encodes CASSPQRGETQYF. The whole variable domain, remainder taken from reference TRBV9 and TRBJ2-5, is DSGVTQTPKHLITATGQRVTLRCSPRSGDLSVYWYQQSLDQGLQFLIQYYNGEERAKGNILERFSAQQFPDLHSELNLSSLELGDSALYFCASSPQRGETQYFGPGTRLLVL.

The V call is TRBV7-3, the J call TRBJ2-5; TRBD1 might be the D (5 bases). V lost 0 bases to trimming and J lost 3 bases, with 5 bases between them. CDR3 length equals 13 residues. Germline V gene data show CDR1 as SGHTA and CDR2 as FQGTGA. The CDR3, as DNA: TGTGCCAGCAGCTTAACCAGGGAAGAGACCCAGTACTTC. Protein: CASSLTREETQYF.

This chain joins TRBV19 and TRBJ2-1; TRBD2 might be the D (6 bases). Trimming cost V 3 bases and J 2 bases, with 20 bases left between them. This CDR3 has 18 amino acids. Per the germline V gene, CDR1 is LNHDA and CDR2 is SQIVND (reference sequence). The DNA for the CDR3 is TGTGCCAGTAGTATCGGGACTGGAGGAAGATCGACCTACAATGAGCAGTTCTTC. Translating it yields CASSIGTGGRSTYNEQFF.

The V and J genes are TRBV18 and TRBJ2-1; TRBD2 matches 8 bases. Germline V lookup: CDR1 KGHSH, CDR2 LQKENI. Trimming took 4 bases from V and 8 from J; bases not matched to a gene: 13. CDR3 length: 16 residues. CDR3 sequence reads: CASSRSLLAAQDEQFF. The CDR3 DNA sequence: TGTGCCAGCTCACGAAGCCTACTAGCGGCCCAAGATGAGCAGTTCTTC.

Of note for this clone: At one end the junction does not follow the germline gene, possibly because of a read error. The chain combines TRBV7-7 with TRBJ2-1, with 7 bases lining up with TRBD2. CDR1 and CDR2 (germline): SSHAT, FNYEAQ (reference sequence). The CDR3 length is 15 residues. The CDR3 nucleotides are TGTGCTAGCAGCGCCGGACTAGTTGGTGGCGGTGAGCAGTTCTTC. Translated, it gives CASSAGLVGGGEQFF. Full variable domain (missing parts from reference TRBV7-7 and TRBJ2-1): GAGVSQSPRYKVTKRGQDVTLRCDPISSHATLYWYQQALGQGPEFLTYFNYEAQPDKSGLPSDRFSAERPEGSISTLTIQRTEQRDSAMYRCASSAGLVGGGEQFFGPGTRLTVL.

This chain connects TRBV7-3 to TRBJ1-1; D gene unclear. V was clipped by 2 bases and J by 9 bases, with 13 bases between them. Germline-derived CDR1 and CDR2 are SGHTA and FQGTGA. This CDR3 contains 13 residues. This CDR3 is CASSLGAYSKAFF. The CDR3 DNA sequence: TGTGCCAGCAGCTTAGGTGCTTATAGTAAAGCTTTCTTT.

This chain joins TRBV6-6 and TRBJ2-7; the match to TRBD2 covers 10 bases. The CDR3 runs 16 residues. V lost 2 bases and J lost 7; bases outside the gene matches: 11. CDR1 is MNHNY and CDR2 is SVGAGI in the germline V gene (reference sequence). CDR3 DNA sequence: TGTGCCAGCAGTTACACCGGGCTAGCGGGAGACGATGAGCAGTACTTC. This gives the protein CASSYTGLAGDDEQYF.

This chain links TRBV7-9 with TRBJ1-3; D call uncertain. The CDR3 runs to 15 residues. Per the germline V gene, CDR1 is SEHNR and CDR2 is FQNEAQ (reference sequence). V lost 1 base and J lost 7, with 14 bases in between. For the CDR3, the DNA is TGTGCCAGCAGCTTAGGCCCAGGATTCTGGAACACCATATATTTT. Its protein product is CASSLGPGFWNTIYF.

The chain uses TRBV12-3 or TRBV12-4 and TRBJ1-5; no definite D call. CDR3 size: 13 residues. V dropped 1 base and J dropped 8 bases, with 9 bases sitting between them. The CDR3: CASSLEGSKPQHF. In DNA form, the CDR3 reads TGTGCCAGCAGTTTAGAGGGATCCAAGCCCCAGCATTTT.

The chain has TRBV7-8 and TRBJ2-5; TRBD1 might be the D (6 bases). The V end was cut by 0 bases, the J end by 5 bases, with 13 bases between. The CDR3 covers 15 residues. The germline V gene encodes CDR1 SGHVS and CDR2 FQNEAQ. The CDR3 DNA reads TGTGCCAGCAGCTTAGCCAGGGGCTTATGGGAGACCCAGTACTTC. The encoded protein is CASSLARGLWETQYF.

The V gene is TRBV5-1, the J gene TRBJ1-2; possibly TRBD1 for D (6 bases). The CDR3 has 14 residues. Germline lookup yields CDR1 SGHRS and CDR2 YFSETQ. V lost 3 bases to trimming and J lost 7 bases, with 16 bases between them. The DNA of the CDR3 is TGCGCCAGCAGCTCACCCGAAGCGACAGGTGGCTACACCTTC. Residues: CASSSPEATGGYTF.

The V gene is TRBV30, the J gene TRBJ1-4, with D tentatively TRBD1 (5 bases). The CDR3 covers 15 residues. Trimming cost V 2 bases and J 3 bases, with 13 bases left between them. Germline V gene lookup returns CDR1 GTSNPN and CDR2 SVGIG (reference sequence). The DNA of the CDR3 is TGTGCCTGGAGTTTCCCAGGGTGGGCTAATGAAAAACTGTTTTTT. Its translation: CAWSFPGWANEKLFF.

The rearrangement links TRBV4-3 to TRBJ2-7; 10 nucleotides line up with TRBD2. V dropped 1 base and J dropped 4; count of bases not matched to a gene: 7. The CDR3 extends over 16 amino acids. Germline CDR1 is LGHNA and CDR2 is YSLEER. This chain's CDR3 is CASSQAQREGRYEQYF. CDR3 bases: TGCGCCAGCAGCCAAGCCCAGCGGGAGGGCCGGTACGAGCAGTACTTC.

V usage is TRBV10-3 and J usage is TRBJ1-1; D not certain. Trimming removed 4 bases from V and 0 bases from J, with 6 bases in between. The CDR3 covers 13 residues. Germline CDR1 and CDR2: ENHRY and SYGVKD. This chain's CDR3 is CAISAVMNTEAFF. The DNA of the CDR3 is TGTGCCATCAGTGCTGTGATGAACACTGAAGCTTTCTTT.

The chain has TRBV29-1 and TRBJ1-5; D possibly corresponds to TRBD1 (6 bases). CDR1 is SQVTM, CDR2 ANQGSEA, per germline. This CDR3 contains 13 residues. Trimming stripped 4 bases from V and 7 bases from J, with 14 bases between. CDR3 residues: CSVGAAGDQPQHF. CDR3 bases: TGCAGCGTTGGGGCGGCAGGGGACCAGCCCCAGCATTTT.

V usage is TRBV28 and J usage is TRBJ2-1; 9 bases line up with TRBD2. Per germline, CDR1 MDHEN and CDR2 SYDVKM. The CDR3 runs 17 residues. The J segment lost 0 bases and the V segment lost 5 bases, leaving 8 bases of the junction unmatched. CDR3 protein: CASSPAGGGSSYNEQFF. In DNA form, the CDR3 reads TGTGCCAGCAGTCCAGCGGGGGGCGGGAGCTCCTACAATGAGCAGTTCTTC.

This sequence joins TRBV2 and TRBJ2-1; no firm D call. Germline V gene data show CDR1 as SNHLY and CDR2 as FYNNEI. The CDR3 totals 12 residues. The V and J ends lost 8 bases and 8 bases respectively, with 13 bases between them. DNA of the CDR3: TGTGCCAGCGGCCGGAACGGCGATGAGCAGTTCTTC. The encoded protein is CASGRNGDEQFF.

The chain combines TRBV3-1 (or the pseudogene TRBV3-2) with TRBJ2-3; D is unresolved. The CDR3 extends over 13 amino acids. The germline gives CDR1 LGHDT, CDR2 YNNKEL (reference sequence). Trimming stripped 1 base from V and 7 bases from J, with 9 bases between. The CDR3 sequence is CASSQVVPYTQYF. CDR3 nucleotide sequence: TGTGCCAGCAGCCAAGTTGTCCCTTATACGCAGTATTTT.

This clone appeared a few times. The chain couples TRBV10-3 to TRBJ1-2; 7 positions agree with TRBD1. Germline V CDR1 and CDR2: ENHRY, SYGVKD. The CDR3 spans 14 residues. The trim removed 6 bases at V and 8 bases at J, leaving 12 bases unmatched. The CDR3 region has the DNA TGTGCCATCAGGAGAACAGGGGCCTTCTGGGGCTACACCTTC. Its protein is CAIRRTGAFWGYTF.

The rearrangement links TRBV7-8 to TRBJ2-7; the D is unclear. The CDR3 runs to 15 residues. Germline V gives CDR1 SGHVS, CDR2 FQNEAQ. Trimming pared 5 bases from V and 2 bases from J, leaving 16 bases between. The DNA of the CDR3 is TGTGCCAGCAGCCTCCGGCACCCAGGACCCTACGAGCAGTACTTC. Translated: CASSLRHPGPYEQYF.